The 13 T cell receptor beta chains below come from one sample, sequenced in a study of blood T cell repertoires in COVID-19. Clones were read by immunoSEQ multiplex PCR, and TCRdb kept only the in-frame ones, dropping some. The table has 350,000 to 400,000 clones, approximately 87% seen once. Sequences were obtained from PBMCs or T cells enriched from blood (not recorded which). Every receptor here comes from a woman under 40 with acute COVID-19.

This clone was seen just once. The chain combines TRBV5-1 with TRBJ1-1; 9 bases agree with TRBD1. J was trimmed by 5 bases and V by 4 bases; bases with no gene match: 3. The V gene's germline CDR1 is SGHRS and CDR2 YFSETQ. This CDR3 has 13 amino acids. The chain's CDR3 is CASSRDRETEAFF. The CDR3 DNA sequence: TGCGCCAGCAGCCGGGACAGGGAGACTGAAGCTTTCTTT.

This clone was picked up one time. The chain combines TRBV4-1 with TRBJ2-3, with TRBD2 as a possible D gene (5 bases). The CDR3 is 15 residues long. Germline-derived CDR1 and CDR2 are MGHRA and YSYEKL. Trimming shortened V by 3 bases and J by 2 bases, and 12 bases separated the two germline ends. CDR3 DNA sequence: TGCGCCAGCAGCCATGGGTACGGGATCACAGATACGCAGTATTTT. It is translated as CASSHGYGITDTQYF.

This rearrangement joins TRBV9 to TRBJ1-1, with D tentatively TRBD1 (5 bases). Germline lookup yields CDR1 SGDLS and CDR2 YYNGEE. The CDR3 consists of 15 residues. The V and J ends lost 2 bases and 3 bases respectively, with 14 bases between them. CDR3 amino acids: CASSVFSGGDTEAFF. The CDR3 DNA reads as TGTGCCAGCAGCGTTTTTAGCGGGGGGGACACTGAAGCTTTCTTT.

The DNA for the CDR3 is TGTGCCAGCATGCTGGAGGCGGGGGGGATATTTGAGCAGTACTTC. Protein: CASMLEAGGIFEQYF. The chain employs TRBV2 and TRBJ2-7, with 9 bases fitting TRBD2. CDR3 length: 15 amino acids. Germline CDR1 SNHLY, CDR2 FYNNEI. V shed 7 bases, J shed 7 bases, and the junction held 14 bases outside the gene matches.

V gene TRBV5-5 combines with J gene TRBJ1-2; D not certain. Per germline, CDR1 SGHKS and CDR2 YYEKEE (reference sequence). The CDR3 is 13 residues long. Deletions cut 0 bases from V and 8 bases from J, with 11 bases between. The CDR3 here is CASSLASGGGYTF. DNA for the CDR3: TGTGCCAGCAGCTTGGCCTCGGGAGGAGGCTACACCTTC.

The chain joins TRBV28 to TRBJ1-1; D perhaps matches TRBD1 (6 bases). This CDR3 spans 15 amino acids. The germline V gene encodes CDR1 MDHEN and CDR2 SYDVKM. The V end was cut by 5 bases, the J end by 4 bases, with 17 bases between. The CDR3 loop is CASSPLQGLGTEAFF. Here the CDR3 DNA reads TGTGCCAGCAGTCCACTACAGGGTTTAGGCACTGAAGCTTTCTTT.

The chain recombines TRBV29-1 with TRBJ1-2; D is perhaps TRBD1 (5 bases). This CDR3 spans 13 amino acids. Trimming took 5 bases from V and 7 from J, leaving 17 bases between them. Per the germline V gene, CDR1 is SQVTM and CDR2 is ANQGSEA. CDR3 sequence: CSVWQGKGLGYTF. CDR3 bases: TGCAGCGTTTGGCAGGGCAAAGGCCTTGGCTACACCTTC.

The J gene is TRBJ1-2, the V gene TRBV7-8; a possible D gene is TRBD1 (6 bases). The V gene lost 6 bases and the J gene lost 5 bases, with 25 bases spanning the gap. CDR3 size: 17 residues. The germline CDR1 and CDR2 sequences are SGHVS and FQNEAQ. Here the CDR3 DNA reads TGTGCCAGCAGACGTAGGGGCGGGGGCAGAGTACCGTATGGCTACACCTTC. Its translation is CASRRRGGGRVPYGYTF.

CDR3 in amino acids: CASSQEGQNNQPQHF. CDR3 bases: TGTGCCAGCAGCCAGGAGGGACAGAACAATCAGCCCCAGCATTTT. The chain couples TRBV11-3 to TRBJ1-5; 7 bases are shared with TRBD1. Germline lookup yields CDR1 SGHNT and CDR2 YENEEA. The CDR3 length is 15 residues. Trimming took 5 bases from V and 3 from J; bases not matched to a gene: 7.

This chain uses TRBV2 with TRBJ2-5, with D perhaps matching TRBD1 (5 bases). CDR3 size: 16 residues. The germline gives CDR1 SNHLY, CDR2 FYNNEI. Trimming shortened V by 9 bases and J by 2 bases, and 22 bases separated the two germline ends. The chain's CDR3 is CASLSFVGDRQETQYF. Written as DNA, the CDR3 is TGTGCCAGTCTATCATTTGTAGGGGATCGGCAAGAGACCCAGTACTTC.

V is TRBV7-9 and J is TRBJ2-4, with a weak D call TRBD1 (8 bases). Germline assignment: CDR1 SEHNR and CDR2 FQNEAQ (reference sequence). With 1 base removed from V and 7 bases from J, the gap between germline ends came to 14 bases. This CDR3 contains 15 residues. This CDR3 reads CASSLGTGRGNIQYF. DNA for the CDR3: TGTGCCAGCAGCTTAGGGACAGGGCGGGGGAACATTCAGTACTTC.

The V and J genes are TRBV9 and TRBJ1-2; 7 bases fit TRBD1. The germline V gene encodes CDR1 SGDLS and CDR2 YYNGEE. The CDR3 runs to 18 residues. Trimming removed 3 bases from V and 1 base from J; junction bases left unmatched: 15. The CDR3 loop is CASSAPQQDRSDNYGYTF. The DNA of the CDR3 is TGTGCCAGCAGCGCCCCCCAACAGGACAGGTCCGATAACTATGGCTACACCTTC.

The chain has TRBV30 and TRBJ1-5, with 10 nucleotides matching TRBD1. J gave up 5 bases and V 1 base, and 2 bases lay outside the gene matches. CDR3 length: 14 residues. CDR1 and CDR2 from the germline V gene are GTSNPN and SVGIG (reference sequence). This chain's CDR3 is CAWSEGQGYQPQHF. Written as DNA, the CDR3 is TGTGCCTGGAGTGAGGGACAGGGGTATCAGCCCCAGCATTTT. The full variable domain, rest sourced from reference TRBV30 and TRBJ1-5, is SQTIHQWPATLVQPVGSPLSLECTVEGTSNPNLYWYRQAAGRGLQLLFYSVGIGQISSEVPQNLSASRPQDRQFILSSKKLLLSDSGFYLCAWSEGQGYQPQHFGDGTRLSIL.